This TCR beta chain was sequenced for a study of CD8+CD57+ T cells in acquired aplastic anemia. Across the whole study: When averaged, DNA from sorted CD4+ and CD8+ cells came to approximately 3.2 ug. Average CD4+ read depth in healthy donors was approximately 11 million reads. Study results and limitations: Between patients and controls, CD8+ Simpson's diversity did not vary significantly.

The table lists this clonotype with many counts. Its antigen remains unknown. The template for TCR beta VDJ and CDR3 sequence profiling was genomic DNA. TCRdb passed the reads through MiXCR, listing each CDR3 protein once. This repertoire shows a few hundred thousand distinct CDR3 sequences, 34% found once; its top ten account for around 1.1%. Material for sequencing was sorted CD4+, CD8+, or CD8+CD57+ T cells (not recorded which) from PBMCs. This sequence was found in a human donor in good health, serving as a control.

CDR3 nucleotides: TGCGCCAGCGCCGTGATGATGTTGCGGGAGGGCAACGAGCAGTACTTC. The encoded protein is CASAVMMLREGNEQYF. The chain is built from TRBV5-1 and TRBJ2-7; 9 bases match TRBD2. Germline V gene lookup returns CDR1 SGHRS and CDR2 YFSETQ. The CDR3 spans 16 residues. J lost 5 bases, V lost 7 bases, and 16 bases had no gene match.